A single sample gave rise to the 13 T cell receptor beta chains below, sequenced in a study of blood T cell repertoires in COVID-19. TCRdb keeps only in-frame clones here, not all; method: immunoSEQ multiplex PCR. The data contain some 200,000 clones, more than 65% of them seen just once; the ten biggest clones take up 1.2% to 1.5%. The specimen was peripheral blood. All receptors come from a woman between 40 and 55 years old who had recovered from COVID-19.

This clone was recorded many times. This rearrangement joins TRBV27 to TRBJ2-7; 7 bases line up with TRBD1. Losses at the gene ends were 3 bases for V and 2 bases for J; bases not matched to a gene: 4. CDR3 length: 14 residues. Germline V gives CDR1 MNHEY, CDR2 SMNVEV (reference sequence). The DNA for the CDR3 is TGTGCCAGCAGTTTGTATGACAGGGCCTACGAGCAGTACTTC. Amino acid sequence: CASSLYDRAYEQYF.

This sequence joins TRBV2 and TRBJ1-2; D ambiguous. This CDR3 is 14 amino acids long. Trimming pared 3 bases from V and 0 bases from J, leaving 8 bases between. Germline V CDR1 and CDR2: SNHLY, FYNNEI. Here the CDR3 reads CASSDRTSNYGYTF. The CDR3 coding sequence is TGTGCCAGCAGTGACAGGACTTCTAACTATGGCTACACCTTC. The variable domain in full, completed from reference TRBV2 and TRBJ1-2, reads EPEVTQTPSHQVTQMGQEVILRCVPISNHLYFYWYRQILGQKVEFLVSFYNNEISEKSEIFDDQFSVERPDGSNFTLKIRSTKLEDSAMYFCASSDRTSNYGYTFGSGTRLTVV.

This chain uses TRBV3-1 (or the pseudogene TRBV3-2) with TRBJ2-7, with 7 bases lining up with TRBD1. The CDR3 contains 14 residues. V shed 3 bases, J shed 3 bases, and the junction held 5 bases outside the gene matches. Germline loops: CDR1 LGHDT, CDR2 YNNKEL (reference sequence). The CDR3 region is CASSHGQEFYEQYF. For the CDR3, the DNA is TGTGCCAGCAGCCACGGACAGGAATTCTACGAGCAGTACTTC.

Only a few counts were recorded for this clone. The chain recombines TRBV16 with TRBJ1-5; the D gene is possibly TRBD1 (5 bases). The CDR3 sequence is 15 residues long. The V gene lost 0 bases and the J gene lost 4 bases, with 10 bases spanning the gap. Germline V CDR1 and CDR2: KGHSY, FQNENV. For the CDR3, the DNA is TGTGCCAGCAGCCAATCAGACAGCGAGAATCAGCCCCAGCATTTT. It translates to CASSQSDSENQPQHF.

The chain employs TRBV24-1 and TRBJ2-5; 8 bases are a match to TRBD2. Germline V lookup: CDR1 KGHDR, CDR2 SFDVKD. With V trimmed by 4 bases and J by 2 bases, 5 bases remained unmatched. This CDR3 is built from 15 residues. CDR3 coding DNA: TGTGCCACCAGTGACTCCGCGGGGGGACAAGAGACCCAGTACTTC. Translating it yields CATSDSAGGQETQYF.

Here the CDR3 reads CASSIGDRYTGELFF. CDR3 sequence (DNA): TGTGCCAGCAGCATAGGGGACAGATACACCGGGGAGCTGTTTTTT. J is TRBJ2-2 and V is TRBV5-6; 7 nucleotides align to TRBD1. The CDR3 is made up of 15 amino acids. Germline CDR1 reads SGHDT; CDR2 reads YYEEEE. The V segment lost 4 bases and the J segment 3 bases; nucleotides outside the gene matches: 6.

This rearrangement joins TRBV3-1 (or the pseudogene TRBV3-2) to TRBJ2-1; 10 bases fit TRBD2. The trim removed 4 bases at V and 6 bases at J, leaving 6 bases unmatched. CDR1 is LGHDT and CDR2 is YNNKEL in the germline V gene (reference sequence). The CDR3 loop spans 15 amino acids. CDR3 sequence reads: CASSRASGGFNEQFF. The CDR3 region has the DNA TGTGCCAGCAGCCGGGCTAGCGGGGGTTTCAATGAGCAGTTCTTC.

The chain recombines TRBV18 with TRBJ2-7; maybe TRBD2 (6 bases). This CDR3 contains 14 residues. Trimming shortened V by 3 bases and J by 1 base, and 10 bases separated the two germline ends. CDR1 and CDR2 from the germline V gene are KGHSH and LQKENI. In DNA form, the CDR3 reads TGTGCCAGCTCACCGACGGGGGAGTCCTACGAGCAGTACTTC. This gives the protein CASSPTGESYEQYF.

The J gene is TRBJ1-4, the V gene TRBV27; D not certain. CDR1 and CDR2 from the germline V gene are MNHEY and SMNVEV (reference sequence). This CDR3 spans 13 amino acids. V was clipped by 4 bases and J by 5 bases, with 8 bases between them. The CDR3 bases are TGTGCCAGCAGTTGGCAGAGGAATGAAAAACTGTTTTTT. It codes for CASSWQRNEKLFF. The full variable domain, in which reference TRBV27 and TRBJ1-4 provide the parts outside the CDR3, is EAQVTQNPRYLITVTGKKLTVTCSQNMNHEYMSWYRQDPGLGLRQIYYSMNVEVTDKGDVPEGYKVSRKEKRNFPLILESPSPNQTSLYFCASSWQRNEKLFFGSGTQLSVL.

The chain has TRBV18 and TRBJ2-7; D is possibly TRBD1 (7 bases). Germline V gene lookup returns CDR1 KGHSH and CDR2 LQKENI. This CDR3 spans 15 amino acids. The V end lost 3 bases, the J end lost 7 bases, and 19 bases lay between the germline ends. CDR3 DNA sequence: TGTGCCAGCTCACCCCCGGGGCAGGGGGGTCTGGAGCAGTACTTC. It is translated as CASSPPGQGGLEQYF.

V is TRBV7-3 and J is TRBJ2-5; TRBD2 matches 11 bases. Trimming took 3 bases from V and 4 from J; bases not matched to a gene: 10. The germline V gene has CDR1 SGHTA and CDR2 FQGTGA. There are 17 residues in the CDR3. This CDR3 reads CASSFSGGAAGLETQYF. CDR3 in DNA: TGTGCCAGCAGCTTTAGCGGGGGGGCCGCGGGTTTAGAGACCCAGTACTTC.

The rearrangement joins TRBV28 to TRBJ1-1, with D unresolved. The ends were cut back, 7 bases at V and 2 bases at J, with 17 bases in the middle. The CDR3 length is 15 residues. Looked up from germline, CDR1 is MDHEN and CDR2 is SYDVKM. CDR3 in amino acids: CASNSPSSGNTEAFF. Written as DNA, the CDR3 is TGTGCCAGCAACTCACCCTCGTCGGGTAACACTGAAGCTTTCTTT. Using reference TRBV28 and TRBJ1-1 for the parts outside the CDR3, the full variable domain is DVKVTQSSRYLVKRTGEKVFLECVQDMDHENMFWYRQDPGLGLRLIYFSYDVKMKEKGDIPEGYSVSREKKERFSLILESASTNQTSMYLCASNSPSSGNTEAFFGQGTRLTVV.

This clone appeared once. This chain joins TRBV11-2 and TRBJ2-7; D call uncertain. CDR1 is SGHAT and CDR2 is FQNNGV in the germline V gene. Trimming pared 5 bases from V and 0 bases from J, leaving 14 bases between. This CDR3 contains 15 residues. CDR3 nucleotides: TGTGCCAGCAGCACAATCGAGGCTGTCTCCTACGAGCAGTACTTC. This encodes CASSTIEAVSYEQYF.